Listed below are T cell receptor beta chains from one sample, sequenced in a study of T cell responses to AZD1222 COVID-19 vaccine. Produced via immunoSEQ multiplex PCR; TCRdb's table is partial and in-frame only. This sample has around 120,000 clones, with around 89% found just once. Sequenced here: peripheral blood, sampled 28 days after the second AZD1222 dose. The receptor source for this set is an adult who received the AZD1222 COVID-19 vaccine. Each CDR3 is given with its conserved first and last residue. D genes are given only for firm matches. A clone size is listed for some rows: how often the clone was seen (once, few, many), or a class if it is expanded.

>TRBV30|14|.|TRBJ2-7|TRBD1
TGTGCCTGGAGTGTAGACAGGGGAGGCTACGAGCAGTACTTC
CAWSVDRGGYEQYF
>TRBV7-6|15|.|TRBJ1-5|TRBD1
TGTGCCAGCAGCCAGGGGACAGGGATTAATCAGCCCCAGCATTTT
CASSQGTGINQPQHF
>TRBV19|15|.|TRBJ2-1|TRBD2
TGTGCCAGTAGTGCGCGGGGGGGGGACTACAATGAGCAGTTCTTC
CASSARGGDYNEQFF
>TRBV5-6|12|.|TRBJ1-1|.
TGTGCCAGCAGTAAATCCCCGGTGGAAGCTTTCTTT
CASSKSPVEAFF
>TRBV9|17|few|TRBJ1-2|.
TGTGCCAGCAGCTCAAGTGGAATAGGGGAAGCTAACTATGGCTACACCTTC
CASSSSGIGEANYGYTF
>TRBV13|11|.|TRBJ2-1|.
TGTGCCAGCAGAATTCGTAGTGAGCAGTTCTTC
CASRIRSEQFF
>TRBV5-5|15|few|TRBJ2-3|TRBD1
TGTGCCAGCAGTAAAGGGACAGGGCAACAAGATACGCAGTATTTT
CASSKGTGQQDTQYF
>TRBV7-9|16|.|TRBJ2-7|.
TGTGCCAGCAGCTTATCTCGGGGGCGACTCTCCTACGAGCAGTACTTC
CASSLSRGRLSYEQYF
>TRBV4-3|17|.|TRBJ2-3|TRBD2
TGCGCCAGCAGCGGCGTAGCGGGAGTATCTGGCACAGATACGCAGTATTTT
CASSGVAGVSGTDTQYF
>TRBV14|13|.|TRBJ2-2|.
TGTGCCAGCAGTCGCTTCGTCACCGGGGAGCTGTTTTTT
CASSRFVTGELFF
>TRBV4-2|13|.|TRBJ2-7|.
TGTGCCAGCAGCCAAGGGGACTCCTACGAGCAGTACTTC
CASSQGDSYEQYF
>TRBV5-6|12|.|TRBJ2-1|.
TGTGCCAGCAGCGCCGCCGTGGATGAGCAGTTCTTC
CASSAAVDEQFF
>TRBV7-2|15|.|TRBJ2-3|TRBD1
TGTGCCAGCAGACCCACCGGGACAGGCACAGATACGCAGTATTTT
CASRPTGTGTDTQYF
>TRBV3-1/TRBV3-2|13|.|TRBJ2-7|TRBD1
TGTGCCAGCAGCCAGGGACAGGCCTACGAGCAGTACTTC
CASSQGQAYEQYF
>TRBV30|13|.|TRBJ1-2|.
TGTGCCTGGAGTGTACTGGGGGCATGGGGCTACACCTTC
CAWSVLGAWGYTF
>TRBV14|17|once|TRBJ2-5|TRBD1
TGTGCCAGCAGCCAAGAAGGGGCAGGGGGCATCAAAGAGACCCAGTACTTC
CASSQEGAGGIKETQYF
>TRBV12-2|16|.|TRBJ2-2|.
TGTGCAAGTCGCACACCCGCCAGGATCAACACCGGGGAGCTGTTTTTT
CASRTPARINTGELFF
>TRBV28|14|.|TRBJ2-2|.
TGTGCCAGCAGAACCACAGGGACGGCCGGGGAGCTGTTTTTT
CASRTTGTAGELFF
>TRBV7-2|16|.|TRBJ1-6|.
TGTGCCAGCAGCTTAGTAGGGGGACGTACTAATTCACCCCTCCACTTT
CASSLVGGRTNSPLHF
>TRBV4-1|15|.|TRBJ1-6|.
TGCGCCAGCAGCCACCGGACGGATGGGAATTCACCCCTCCACTTT
CASSHRTDGNSPLHF
>TRBV3-1/TRBV3-2|17|.|TRBJ2-2|TRBD2
TGTGCCAGCAGCCAAGCCCCAGGCGGGGGGGCCCCCGGGGAGCTGTTTTTT
CASSQAPGGGAPGELFF
>TRBV4-1|17|few|TRBJ2-2|TRBD2
TGCGCCAGCAGCCAAGTGTCTAGCGGGAGCGACACCGGGGAGCTGTTTTTT
CASSQVSSGSDTGELFF
>TRBV11-1|14|.|TRBJ1-2|.
TGTGCCAGCAGCTTGGTAGGGGACGGCTATGGCTACACCTTC
CASSLVGDGYGYTF
>TRBV3-1/TRBV3-2|12|once|TRBJ2-7|.
TGTGCCAGCAGCCAAGTGGGCTACGAGCAGTACTTC
CASSQVGYEQYF
>TRBV29-1|13|.|TRBJ2-5|.
TGCAGCGTTGAAGGTGAGGGTAAAGAGACCCAGTACTTC
CSVEGEGKETQYF